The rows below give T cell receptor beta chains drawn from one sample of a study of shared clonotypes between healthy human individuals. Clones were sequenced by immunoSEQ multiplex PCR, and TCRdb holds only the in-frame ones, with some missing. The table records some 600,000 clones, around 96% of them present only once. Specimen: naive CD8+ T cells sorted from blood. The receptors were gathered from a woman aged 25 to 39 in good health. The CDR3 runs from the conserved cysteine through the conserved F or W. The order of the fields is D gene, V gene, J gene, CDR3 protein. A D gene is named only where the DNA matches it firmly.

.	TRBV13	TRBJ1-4	CASSLRGERGLFF
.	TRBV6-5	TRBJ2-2	CASIGDLNTGELFF
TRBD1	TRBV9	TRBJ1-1	CASSETGTGDTEAFF
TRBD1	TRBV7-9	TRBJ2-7	CASSHRGLSYEQYF
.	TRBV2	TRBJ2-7	CASSEWEDSSYEQYF
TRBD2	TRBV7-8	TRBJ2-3	CASSATSGVTDTQYF
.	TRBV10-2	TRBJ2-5	CASSAGEQYF
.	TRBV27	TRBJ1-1	CASTGIMNTEAFF
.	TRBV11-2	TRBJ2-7	CASSLRDPYEQYF
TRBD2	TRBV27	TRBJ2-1	CASSPTAGGYNEQFF
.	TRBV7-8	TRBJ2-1	CASNPRSGSAYNEQFF
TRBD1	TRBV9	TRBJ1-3	CASSVGQGVIGTIYF
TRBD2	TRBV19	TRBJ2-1	CASSKEGLAGSYNEQFF
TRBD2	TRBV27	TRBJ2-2	CASSSLAGPNTGELFF
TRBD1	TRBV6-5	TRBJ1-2	CASSGTGGVYGYTF
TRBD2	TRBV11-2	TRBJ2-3	CASSLRAGGTDTQYF
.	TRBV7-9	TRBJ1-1	CASSPSPRVNTEAFF
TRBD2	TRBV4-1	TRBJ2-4	CASSQKWGGRAGLGNIQYF
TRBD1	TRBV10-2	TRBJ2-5	CASTGTGGEETQYF
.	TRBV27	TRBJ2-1	CASRLLELYNEQFF
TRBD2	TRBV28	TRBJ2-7	CASNPGLGAYEQYF
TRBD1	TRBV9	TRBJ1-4	CASSVGSGGCEKLFF
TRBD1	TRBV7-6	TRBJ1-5	CASSSHRGLNQPQHF
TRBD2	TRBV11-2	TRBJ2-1	CASSSSGRGIPNEQFF
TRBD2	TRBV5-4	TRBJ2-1	CASSFGRDNEQFF